A single sample is the source of the 6 T cell receptor beta chains below, sequenced in a study of T cell repertoires in cytomegalovirus infection. TCRdb analysed the reads with MiXCR anew, one entry per CDR3 protein. The sample holds around 450,000 distinct CDR3 sequences, 31% seen once. The specimen was PBMCs. The receptors originated from a human donor in good health (CMV status not recorded). Some clones in this sample may be carry-over from other donors' samples.

About this clonotype: It may be a read error: a sequence one base away is much more abundant. This likely comes from a read error, as the CDR3 has no conserved phenylalanine or tryptophan at its end. This chain joins TRBV7-2 and TRBJ1-2; perhaps TRBD1 as D (5 bases). From germline, CDR1 is SGHTA and CDR2 FQGNSA. Trimming took 6 bases from V and 7 from J, leaving 12 bases between them. This CDR3 comprises 12 residues. The CDR3 spells CASRHQGSGYTI. CDR3 DNA sequence: TGTGCCAGCAGACATCAGGGTTCTGGCTACACCATC.

The rearrangement uses TRBV29-1 and TRBJ2-7; 10 bases line up with TRBD1. The germline gives CDR1 SQVTM, CDR2 ANQGSEA. This CDR3 spans 14 amino acids. V gave up 6 bases and J gave up 3 bases; unmatched junction bases: 8. The CDR3, as DNA: TGCAGCGTCGTTCTCGGGACAGGGGACTACGAGCAGTACTTC. Protein product: CSVVLGTGDYEQYF.

This clonotype was observed a few times. The V and J genes are TRBV4-1 and TRBJ1-4; 8 bases align to TRBD1. Germline lookup yields CDR1 MGHRA and CDR2 YSYEKL. Trimming took 3 bases from V and 10 from J; bases not matched to a gene: 10. This CDR3 is 15 amino acids long. The CDR3 sequence: CASSQEQGEDRKLFF. The CDR3 DNA reads TGCGCCAGCAGCCAGGAACAGGGGGAGGATCGAAAACTGTTTTTT.

The J gene is TRBJ2-1, the V gene TRBV19, with a possible D match to TRBD2 (5 bases). Germline V gene data show CDR1 as LNHDA and CDR2 as SQIVND (reference sequence). The CDR3 sequence is 15 residues long. Trimming cost V 5 bases and J 1 base, with 12 bases left between them. The CDR3 DNA reads TGTGCCAGTAGTCCGGGGAAAAGGTCCTACAATGAGCAGTTCTTC. It codes for CASSPGKRSYNEQFF.

The chain carries TRBV5-1 and TRBJ2-7, with D uncertain. V lost 0 bases and J 10 bases, leaving 14 bases between the germline ends. The CDR3 consists of 13 residues. Germline V gene data show CDR1 as SGHRS and CDR2 as YFSETQ. CDR3: CASSLGTEGSQYF. The CDR3 region has the DNA TGCGCCAGCAGCTTGGGAACAGAAGGGTCCCAGTACTTC.

CDR3 sequence: CASSFAGTDLETQYF. For the CDR3, the DNA is TGTGCCAGCAGCTTTGCCGGGACAGACCTAGAGACCCAGTACTTC. This chain links TRBV27 with TRBJ2-5, with 7 nucleotides matching TRBD1. With 6 bases clipped from V and 4 bases from J, the junction kept 11 bases outside the gene matches. From germline, CDR1 is MNHEY and CDR2 SMNVEV (reference sequence). The CDR3 runs 15 residues.